This T cell receptor (beta chain) derives from a study of T cells in women clearing cervical HPV infection. The CDR3 has 15 amino acids. The germline gives CDR1 ENHRY, CDR2 SYGVKD. Trimming took 9 bases from V and 0 from J; bases not matched to a gene: 5. Genomic DNA, averaging about 1,100 ng per sample, yielded TCR beta CDR3 via immunoSEQ. TCRdb keeps only in-frame clones here, not all; method: immunoSEQ multiplex PCR. This repertoire includes 20,000 to 30,000 clones. Each participant carried one incident cervical HPV16 infection only. By frequency, this clone is medium-sized. No antigen is known for it. The read ends 3 residues early relative to the CDR3; the germline J gene fills the gap. Study-wide findings and caveats: Repertoire richness, not evenness, was significantly elevated in CIN3+ cases versus controls. It is unknown whether associations predate infection; no effector/memory or HPV-specific sorting.

Sequenced sample: blood buffy coat. The chain uses TRBV10-3 and TRBJ1-2, with TRBD1 identical over 12 bases. This sequence was found in a woman between 18 and 70 years old with a cervical HPV16 infection that either progressed to CIN3+ or cleared (not recorded which). CDR3: CAIGTGGESNYGYTF. Incomplete CDR3 DNA: TGTGCCATAGGGACAGGGGGCGAGTCTAACTATGGC.